The clone carrying this T cell receptor beta chain occurred once. Germline values: CDR1 SGHTA, CDR2 FQGNSA. The CDR3 totals 13 residues. V lost 5 bases to trimming and J lost 7 bases, with 12 bases between them. The data belong to a study of blood T cell repertoires in COVID-19. The table came from immunoSEQ multiplex PCR; TCRdb's copy has only in-frame clones and leaves some out. The data show 150,000 to 200,000 clones, around four fifths seen once. This chain joins TRBV7-2 and TRBJ1-5, with D hard to call. Material: PBMCs or T cells enriched from blood (not recorded which). The source is a woman aged 60-70 years who had recovered from COVID-19. CDR3: CASSPRTSQPQHF. In DNA, the CDR3 is TGTGCCAGCAGCCCTAGAACCAGCCAGCCCCAGCATTTT.